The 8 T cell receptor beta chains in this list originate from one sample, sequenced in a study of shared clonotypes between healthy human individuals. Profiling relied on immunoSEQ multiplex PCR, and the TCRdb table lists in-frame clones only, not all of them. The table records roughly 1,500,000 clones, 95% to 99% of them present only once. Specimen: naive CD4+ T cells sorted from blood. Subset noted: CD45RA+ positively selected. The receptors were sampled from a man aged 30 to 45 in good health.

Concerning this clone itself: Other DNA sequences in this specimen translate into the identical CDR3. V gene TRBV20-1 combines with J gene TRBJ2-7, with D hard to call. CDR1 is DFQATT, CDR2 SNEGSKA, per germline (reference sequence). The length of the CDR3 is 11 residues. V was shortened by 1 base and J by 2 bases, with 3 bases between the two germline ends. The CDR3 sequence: CSARGAYEQYF. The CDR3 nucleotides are TGCAGTGCTAGAGGGGCCTACGAGCAGTACTTC.

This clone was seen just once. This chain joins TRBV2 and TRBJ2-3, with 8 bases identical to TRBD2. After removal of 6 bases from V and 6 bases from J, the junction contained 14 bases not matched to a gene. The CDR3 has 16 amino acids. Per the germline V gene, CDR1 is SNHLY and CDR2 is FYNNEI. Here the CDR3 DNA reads TGTGCCAGCAGGATTTTAGCGGGATTGATGTTTGATACGCAGTATTTT. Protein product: CASRILAGLMFDTQYF. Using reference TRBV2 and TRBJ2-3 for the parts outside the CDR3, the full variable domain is EPEVTQTPSHQVTQMGQEVILRCVPISNHLYFYWYRQILGQKVEFLVSFYNNEISEKSEIFDDQFSVERPDGSNFTLKIRSTKLEDSAMYFCASRILAGLMFDTQYFGPGTRLTVL.

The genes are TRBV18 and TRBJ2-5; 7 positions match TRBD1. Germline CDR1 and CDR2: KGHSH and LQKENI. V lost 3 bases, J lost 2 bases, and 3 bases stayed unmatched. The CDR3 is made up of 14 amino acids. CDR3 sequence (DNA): TGTGCCAGCTCACCCGGGACAGAGCAAGAGACCCAGTACTTC. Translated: CASSPGTEQETQYF.

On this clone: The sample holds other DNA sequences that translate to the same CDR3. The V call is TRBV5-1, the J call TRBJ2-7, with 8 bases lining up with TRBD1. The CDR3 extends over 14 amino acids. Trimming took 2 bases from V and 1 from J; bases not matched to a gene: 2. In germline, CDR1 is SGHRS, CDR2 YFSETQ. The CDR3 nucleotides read TGCGCCAGCAGCTTCCAGGGGGCTTCCTACGAGCAGTACTTC. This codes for CASSFQGASYEQYF.

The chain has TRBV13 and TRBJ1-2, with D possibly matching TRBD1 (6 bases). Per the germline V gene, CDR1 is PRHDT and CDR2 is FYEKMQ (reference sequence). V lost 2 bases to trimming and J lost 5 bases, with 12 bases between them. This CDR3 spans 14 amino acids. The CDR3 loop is CASSLSGARYGYTF. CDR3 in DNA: TGTGCCAGCAGCTTATCGGGGGCGCGTTATGGCTACACCTTC.

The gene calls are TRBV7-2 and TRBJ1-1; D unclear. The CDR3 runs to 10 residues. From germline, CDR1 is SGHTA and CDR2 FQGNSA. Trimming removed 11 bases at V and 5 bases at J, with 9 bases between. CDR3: CAPGLTEAFF. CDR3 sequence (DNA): TGTGCCCCTGGGCTGACTGAAGCTTTCTTT. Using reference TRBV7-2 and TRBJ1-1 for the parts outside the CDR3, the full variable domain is GAGVSQSPSNKVTEKGKDVELRCDPISGHTALYWYRQSLGQGLEFLIYFQGNSAPDKSGLPSDRFSAERTGGSVSTLTIQRTQQEDSAVYLCAPGLTEAFFGQGTRLTVV.

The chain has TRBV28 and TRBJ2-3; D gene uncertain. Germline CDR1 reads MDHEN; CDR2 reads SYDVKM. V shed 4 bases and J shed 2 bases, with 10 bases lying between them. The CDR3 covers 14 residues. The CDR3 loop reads CASSSRPLTDTQYF. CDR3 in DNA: TGTGCCAGCAGTTCCAGGCCCCTCACAGATACGCAGTATTTT.

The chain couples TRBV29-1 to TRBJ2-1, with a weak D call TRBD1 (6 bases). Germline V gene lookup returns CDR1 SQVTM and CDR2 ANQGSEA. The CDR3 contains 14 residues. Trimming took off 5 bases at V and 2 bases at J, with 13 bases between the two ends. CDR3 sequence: CSVLRDTAYNEQFF. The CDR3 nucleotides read TGCAGCGTTTTAAGGGACACAGCCTACAATGAGCAGTTCTTC.